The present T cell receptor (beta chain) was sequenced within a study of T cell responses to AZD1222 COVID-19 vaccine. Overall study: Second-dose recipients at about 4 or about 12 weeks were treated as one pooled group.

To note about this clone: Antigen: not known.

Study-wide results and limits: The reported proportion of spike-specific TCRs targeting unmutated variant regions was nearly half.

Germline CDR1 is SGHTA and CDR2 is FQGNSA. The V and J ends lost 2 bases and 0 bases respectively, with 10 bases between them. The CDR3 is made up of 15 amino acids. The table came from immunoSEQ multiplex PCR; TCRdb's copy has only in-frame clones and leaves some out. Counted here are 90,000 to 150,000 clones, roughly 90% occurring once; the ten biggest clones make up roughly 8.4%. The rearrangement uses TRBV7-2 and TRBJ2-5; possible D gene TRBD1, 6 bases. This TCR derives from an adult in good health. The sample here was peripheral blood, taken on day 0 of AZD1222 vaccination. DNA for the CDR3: TGTGCCAGCAGCTTATCCGGGACAAACCAAGAGACCCAGTACTTC. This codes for CASSLSGTNQETQYF.